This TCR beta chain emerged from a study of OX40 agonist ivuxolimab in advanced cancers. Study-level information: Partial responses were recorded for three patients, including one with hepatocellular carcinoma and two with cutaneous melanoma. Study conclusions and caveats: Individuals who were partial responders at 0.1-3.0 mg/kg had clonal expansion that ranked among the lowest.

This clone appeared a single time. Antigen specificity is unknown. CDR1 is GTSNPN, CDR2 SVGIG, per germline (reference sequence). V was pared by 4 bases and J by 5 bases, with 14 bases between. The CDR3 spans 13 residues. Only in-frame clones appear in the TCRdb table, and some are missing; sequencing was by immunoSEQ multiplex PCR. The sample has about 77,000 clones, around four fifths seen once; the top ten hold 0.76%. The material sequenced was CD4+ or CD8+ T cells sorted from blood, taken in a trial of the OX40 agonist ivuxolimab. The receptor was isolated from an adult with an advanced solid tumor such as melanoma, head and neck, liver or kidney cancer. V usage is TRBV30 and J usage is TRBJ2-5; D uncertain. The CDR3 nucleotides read TGTGCCTGGAAACATACGGGCACGGAGACCCAGTACTTC. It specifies CAWKHTGTETQYF.